This T cell receptor beta chain appears in the sequencing data of a study of shared clonotypes between healthy human individuals. At the level of the study: The study used three CD4 naive, three CD4 memory, two CD8 naive and one CD8 memory plate per donor. Study findings and constraints: An effect of sequencing depth on clonotype sharing among donors was expected. What naive subsets generally showed was a larger estimated richness than memory subsets showed. When naive CD4 clonotypes were compared across a few donors, around 5% were shared.

Concerning this clone itself: Its antigen remains unidentified.

The CDR3 length is 15 residues. Trimming took 4 bases from V and 4 from J; bases not matched to a gene: 8. Per germline, CDR1 LNHDA and CDR2 SQIVND (reference sequence). The protocol was immunoSEQ multiplex PCR, while the TCRdb copy is restricted to in-frame clones and leaves out a portion. The sample lists roughly 2.2 million clones, 85% to 95% occurring once. This chain links TRBV19 with TRBJ1-2; 8 nucleotides agree with TRBD1. Source material: naive CD4+ T cells from PBMCs. As for subset: CD45RA+ positively selected. The sequence came from a man aged 18 to 29 in good health. Some clones in this sample may be carry-over from other donors' samples. CDR3 coding DNA: TGTGCCAGTAGTAAATGGGACAGGAGCCCCTATGGCTACACCTTC. It encodes CASSKWDRSPYGYTF. Full variable domain (outside the CDR3, taken from reference TRBV19 and TRBJ1-2): DGGITQSPKYLFRKEGQNVTLSCEQNLNHDAMYWYRQDPGQGLRLIYYSQIVNDFQKGDIAEGYSVSREKKESFPLTVTSAQKNPTAFYLCASSKWDRSPYGYTFGSGTRLTVV.